This passage covers 32 T cell receptor beta chains from one sample sequenced in a study of CD4 T cells in relation to SARS-CoV-2 and coronaviruses. Here immunoSEQ multiplex PCR was the method, and the copy in TCRdb shows in-frame clones only, minus some. The sample contains about 25,000 clones, over 70% of which appear only once. Unexposed donor CD4+ T cells date from about 2010-2018, before the COVID-19 pandemic. The cells were cultured for around ten days before CD4+ T cells were isolated. These receptors have no identified antigens. Input material: CD4+ T cells from PBMCs, cultured in vitro. Receptors originate from a human donor in good health.

The chain employs TRBV14 and TRBJ1-1; 8 positions agree with TRBD1. The CDR3 runs to 13 residues. The V gene end was trimmed by 0 bases and the J gene end by 8 bases; junction bases not matched to a gene: 2. CDR1 is SGHDN, CDR2 FVKESK, per germline. CDR3 residues: CASSQDGDREAFF. In DNA, the CDR3 is TGTGCCAGCAGCCAAGACGGGGACAGGGAAGCTTTCTTT.

V and J are TRBV28 and TRBJ1-2, with D perhaps TRBD1 (5 bases). Germline V gene data show CDR1 as MDHEN and CDR2 as SYDVKM. Deletions cut 2 bases from V and 9 bases from J, with 16 bases between. The CDR3 length is 14 residues. CDR3 residues: CASSLIKGPRSYTF. CDR3 bases: TGTGCCAGCAGTTTAATTAAGGGGCCCAGGAGCTACACCTTC.

This chain connects TRBV29-1 to TRBJ1-5; D is possibly TRBD1 (5 bases). Germline assignment: CDR1 SQVTM and CDR2 ANQGSEA. The V end was cut by 3 bases, the J end by 7 bases, with 13 bases between. The CDR3 contains 13 residues. CDR3 region: CSVDGGGGQPQHF. CDR3 sequence (DNA): TGCAGCGTTGATGGCGGGGGAGGGCAGCCCCAGCATTTT.

The chain carries TRBV6-2 or TRBV6-3 and TRBJ2-3, with D maybe TRBD2 (7 bases). With 2 bases removed from V and 3 bases from J, the gap between germline ends came to 18 bases. CDR1 and CDR2 from the germline V gene are MNHEY and SVGEGT. CDR3 length: 17 residues. The DNA of the CDR3 is TGTGCCAGCAGTTACCTTTCATGGGGGGGGCGGACAGATACGCAGTATTTT. Amino acids: CASSYLSWGGRTDTQYF.

V usage is TRBV18 and J usage is TRBJ2-7, with D hard to call. Trimming left V 3 bases short and J 5 bases short, with 14 bases between. The CDR3 is 14 amino acids. Germline V lookup: CDR1 KGHSH, CDR2 LQKENI. CDR3: CASSPDRKSHEQYF. The CDR3 region has the DNA TGTGCCAGCTCACCGGACCGGAAGTCCCACGAGCAGTACTTC.

The J gene is TRBJ2-2, the V gene TRBV4-2; D may be TRBD1 or TRBD2 (5 bases each). The V end lost 7 bases, the J end lost 0 bases, and 15 bases lay between the germline ends. In germline, CDR1 is LGHNA, CDR2 YNFKEQ. The CDR3 contains 16 residues. This CDR3 reads CASMQTGTTNTGELFF. As DNA, the CDR3 is TGTGCCAGCATGCAGACCGGGACCACGAACACCGGGGAGCTGTTTTTT.

The chain is built from TRBV9 and TRBJ1-4; maybe TRBD1 (5 bases). The CDR3 is 14 amino acids. The V gene lost 0 bases and the J gene lost 10 bases, with 13 bases spanning the gap. Germline V gene sequence: CDR1 SGDLS, CDR2 YYNGEE. The chain's CDR3 is CASSVDGGMGKLFF. The CDR3 bases are TGTGCCAGCAGCGTAGATGGGGGAATGGGAAAACTGTTTTTT.

J is TRBJ2-7 and V is TRBV3-1 (or the pseudogene TRBV3-2); D possibly corresponds to TRBD1 (5 bases). V shed 3 bases and J shed 5 bases, with 17 bases lying between them. CDR1 is LGHDT and CDR2 is YNNKEL in the germline V gene (reference sequence). The CDR3 extends over 15 amino acids. This CDR3 is CASSQRDRFGNEQYF. CDR3 bases: TGTGCCAGCAGCCAGAGAGACAGATTTGGTAACGAGCAGTACTTC.

V and J are TRBV10-3 and TRBJ2-7, with 7 positions matching TRBD2. The CDR3 is made up of 14 amino acids. The ends lost 7 bases at V and 0 bases at J; junction bases unmatched: 6. Germline loops: CDR1 ENHRY, CDR2 SYGVKD. The CDR3 is CAIMSGRGSYEQYF. CDR3 nucleotides: TGTGCCATCATGTCGGGGAGGGGCTCCTACGAGCAGTACTTC.

This rearrangement joins TRBV6-5 to TRBJ2-3; tentatively, D is TRBD2 (6 bases). Germline values: CDR1 MNHEY, CDR2 SVGAGI. The CDR3 consists of 15 residues. V was shortened by 6 bases and J by 1 base, with 14 bases between the two germline ends. CDR3 region: CASRVHGGGTDTQYF. The CDR3 DNA follows: TGTGCCAGCAGAGTCCACGGGGGAGGCACAGATACGCAGTATTTT.

The rearrangement links TRBV30 to TRBJ1-2; TRBD1 aligns across 8 bases. Germline V CDR1 and CDR2: GTSNPN, SVGIG (reference sequence). This CDR3 spans 15 amino acids. The V segment lost 4 bases and the J segment 1 base; nucleotides outside the gene matches: 8. The CDR3 is CAWKRQGPINYGYTF. In DNA, the CDR3 is TGTGCCTGGAAGAGACAGGGGCCGATTAACTATGGCTACACCTTC. Full variable domain (rest looked up from reference TRBV30 and TRBJ1-2): SQTIHQWPATLVQPVGSPLSLECTVEGTSNPNLYWYRQAAGRGLQLLFYSVGIGQISSEVPQNLSASRPQDRQFILSSKKLLLSDSGFYLCAWKRQGPINYGYTFGSGTRLTVV.

This clone has only a few counts. The chain carries TRBV28 and TRBJ2-5; 8 nucleotides align to TRBD2. The J segment lost 8 bases and the V segment lost 1 base, leaving 3 bases of the junction unmatched. The CDR3 spans 13 residues. The germline gives CDR1 MDHEN, CDR2 SYDVKM. CDR3 in amino acids: CASSLFAGGTQYF. The CDR3, as DNA: TGTGCCAGCAGTTTATTTGCGGGAGGAACCCAGTACTTC.

The chain uses TRBV6-2 or TRBV6-3 and TRBJ1-2; the match to TRBD1 covers 8 bases. In germline, CDR1 is MNHEY, CDR2 SVGEGT. The CDR3 extends over 16 amino acids. V lost 0 bases and J lost 9; bases outside the gene matches: 12. CDR3 bases: TGTGCCAGCAGTTACTCGTTTTCAGGACAGGGCCTGAGCTACACCTTC. This encodes CASSYSFSGQGLSYTF.

The chain links TRBV18 to TRBJ2-5; D uncertain. The CDR3 totals 13 residues. V was cut by 4 bases and J by 5 bases, with 11 bases left in between. Germline CDR1 reads KGHSH; CDR2 reads LQKENI. CDR3 loop: CASSRGVAETQYF. The CDR3 bases are TGTGCCAGCTCACGTGGGGTGGCGGAGACCCAGTACTTC.

This chain joins TRBV2 and TRBJ2-2; D gene uncertain. From germline, CDR1 is SNHLY and CDR2 FYNNEI. The CDR3 is 14 residues long. The V end was cut by 4 bases, the J end by 0 bases, with 6 bases between. The CDR3 sequence is CASSGVTNTGELFF. In DNA form, the CDR3 reads TGTGCCAGCAGTGGGGTCACGAACACCGGGGAGCTGTTTTTT.

The rearrangement links TRBV4-3 to TRBJ2-1; 7 positions match TRBD1. The V gene's germline CDR1 is LGHNA and CDR2 YSLEER. V was pared by 0 bases and J by 2 bases, with 4 bases of the junction left unmatched. CDR3 length equals 16 residues. CDR3 nucleotide sequence: TGCGCCAGCAGCCAAGAAACAGGGGTTCCCTACAATGAGCAGTTCTTC. The encoded protein is CASSQETGVPYNEQFF.

By sample fraction, this clone is medium-sized. The genes are TRBV7-8 and TRBJ1-1; tentative D call: TRBD1 (5 bases). CDR1 is SGHVS and CDR2 is FQNEAQ in the germline V gene. V was cut by 6 bases and J by 4 bases, with 15 bases left in between. The CDR3 runs 14 residues. The CDR3 spells CASSHREGTTEAFF. The DNA of the CDR3 is TGTGCCAGCAGTCACCGGGAAGGGACCACTGAAGCTTTCTTT.

The rearrangement joins TRBV5-1 to TRBJ1-6; 10 bases are a match to TRBD1. Per germline, CDR1 SGHRS and CDR2 YFSETQ. V dropped 3 bases and J dropped 7; count of bases not matched to a gene: 4. The CDR3 consists of 15 residues. The DNA of the CDR3 is TGCGCCAGCAGCTGGGGGACAGGGGAGAATTCACCCCTCCACTTT. This gives the protein CASSWGTGENSPLHF.

The chain uses TRBV27 and TRBJ2-4; the D gene is possibly TRBD2 (7 bases). The germline gives CDR1 MNHEY, CDR2 SMNVEV (reference sequence). Deletions cut 8 bases from V and 2 bases from J, with 19 bases between. The CDR3 extends over 16 amino acids. The CDR3 protein is CASGKIQGGSKNIQYF. In DNA, the CDR3 is TGTGCCAGCGGGAAGATACAGGGAGGGTCCAAAAACATTCAGTACTTC.

The chain employs TRBV19 and TRBJ2-5; 10 bases fit TRBD1. Germline V gives CDR1 LNHDA, CDR2 SQIVND (reference sequence). V lost 4 bases to trimming and J lost 4 bases; unmatched junction nucleotides: 6. The CDR3 is 15 residues long. CDR3 residues: CASSTRTGGGETQYF. In DNA form, the CDR3 reads TGTGCCAGTAGTACGCGGACAGGGGGAGGAGAGACCCAGTACTTC.

The chain employs TRBV5-1 and TRBJ2-5; D perhaps matches TRBD1 (5 bases). Germline loops: CDR1 SGHRS, CDR2 YFSETQ. The CDR3 totals 15 residues. Trimming cost V 0 bases and J 4 bases, with 13 bases left between them. The CDR3 nucleotides read TGCGCCAGCAGCTTGGGGTCAGGGCTTAGAGAGACCCAGTACTTC. Translating it yields CASSLGSGLRETQYF.

This clone was found a few times. The rearrangement links TRBV7-9 to TRBJ2-7; D not certain. Germline CDR1 is SEHNR and CDR2 is FQNEAQ (reference sequence). V was clipped by 3 bases and J by 5 bases, with 5 bases between them. This CDR3 contains 11 residues. CDR3 DNA sequence: TGTGCCAGCAGCTTGGGCGACGAGCAGTACTTC. Protein: CASSLGDEQYF.

The V call is TRBV3-1 (or the pseudogene TRBV3-2), the J call TRBJ2-5; D is perhaps TRBD2 (5 bases). Trimming left V 4 bases short and J 1 base short, with 10 bases between. The CDR3 runs 14 residues. CDR1 and CDR2 from the germline V gene are LGHDT and YNNKEL (reference sequence). The CDR3 loop reads CASSLRVGQETQYF. The CDR3 coding sequence is TGTGCCAGCAGCCTGCGGGTGGGCCAAGAGACCCAGTACTTC.

The chain joins TRBV2 to TRBJ2-5, with 7 bases matching TRBD1. Trimming removed 5 bases from V and 2 bases from J; junction bases left unmatched: 5. CDR3 size: 14 residues. CDR1 and CDR2 (germline): SNHLY, FYNNEI. CDR3 residues: CASSPDRVQETQYF. The CDR3 DNA sequence: TGTGCCAGCAGTCCCGACAGGGTACAAGAGACCCAGTACTTC.

V and J are TRBV6-5 and TRBJ1-6, with D unresolved. The germline CDR1 and CDR2 sequences are MNHEY and SVGAGI. The CDR3 extends over 15 amino acids. V lost 4 bases, J lost 0 bases, and 7 bases lay in between. The CDR3 sequence is CASSSQSSYNSPLHF. The CDR3 DNA reads as TGTGCCAGCAGTTCACAGAGCTCCTATAATTCACCCCTCCACTTT.

This chain connects TRBV6-2 or TRBV6-3 to TRBJ1-5; D is unclear. V lost 2 bases to trimming and J lost 6 bases, with 11 bases between them. The CDR3 runs to 14 residues. CDR1 MNHEY and CDR2 SVGEGT come from the germline V gene. The CDR3 reads CASSYEGNAQPQHF. The CDR3 DNA sequence: TGTGCCAGCAGTTACGAAGGTAACGCTCAGCCCCAGCATTTT.

A word on this clone: The junction and the germline gene differ at one end; a read error may be behind it. The same CDR3 is also encoded by other DNA sequences in this sample. The chain's CDR3 is CASSLGGLKTEAFF. Written as DNA, the CDR3 is TGTGCCAGCAGCTTAGGGGGGTTGAAGACTGAAGCTTTCTTT. The V gene is TRBV7-2, the J gene TRBJ1-1, with a possible D match to TRBD1 (5 bases). There are 14 residues in the CDR3. In germline, CDR1 is SGHTA, CDR2 FQGNSA.

This sequence joins TRBV7-2 and TRBJ1-5; no clear D. This CDR3 is 17 amino acids long. Trimming stripped 1 base from V and 0 bases from J, with 13 bases between. CDR1 is SGHTA and CDR2 is FQGNSA in the germline V gene. The CDR3, as DNA: TGTGCCAGCAGCTTAGGGATGAGAAGTATTAGCAATCAGCCCCAGCATTTT. It is translated as CASSLGMRSISNQPQHF.

This chain links TRBV7-9 with TRBJ2-4; no firm D call. The germline V gene encodes CDR1 SEHNR and CDR2 FQNEAQ (reference sequence). The CDR3 covers 14 residues. The V end lost 2 bases, the J end lost 7 bases, and 12 bases lay between the germline ends. The CDR3 sequence is CASSLRSGFNIQYF. The CDR3 DNA sequence: TGTGCCAGCAGCTTACGTTCTGGGTTCAACATTCAGTACTTC.

This chain joins TRBV27 and TRBJ2-3; 9 positions match TRBD2. Germline assignment: CDR1 MNHEY and CDR2 SMNVEV (reference sequence). The CDR3 runs 15 residues. V trimming: 3 bases; J trimming: 3 bases; junction bases outside the gene matches: 4. CDR3 nucleotide sequence: TGTGCCAGCAGTTTCGTGCTAGCGGGGACAGATACGCAGTATTTT. Residues: CASSFVLAGTDTQYF.

CDR3 nucleotide sequence: TGTGCCAGCAGCGTGGAGGGAACGGGAAACACCATATATTTT. This gives the protein CASSVEGTGNTIYF. V usage is TRBV9 and J usage is TRBJ1-3; D is uncertain. CDR1 and CDR2 (germline): SGDLS, YYNGEE. V was shortened by 2 bases and J by 4 bases, with 10 bases between the two germline ends. The CDR3 sequence is 14 residues long. Full variable domain (outside the CDR3, taken from reference TRBV9 and TRBJ1-3): DSGVTQTPKHLITATGQRVTLRCSPRSGDLSVYWYQQSLDQGLQFLIQYYNGEERAKGNILERFSAQQFPDLHSELNLSSLELGDSALYFCASSVEGTGNTIYFGEGSWLTVV.

The chain couples TRBV5-1 to TRBJ2-7; the match to TRBD2 covers 8 bases. V trimming: 3 bases; J trimming: 5 bases; junction bases outside the gene matches: 7. CDR1 and CDR2 (germline): SGHRS, YFSETQ. The CDR3 is made up of 14 amino acids. CDR3 sequence: CASSSGGGINEQYF. The CDR3, as DNA: TGCGCCAGCAGCTCCGGGGGGGGCATCAACGAGCAGTACTTC.